Below, 23 T cell receptor beta chains from the same sample are listed, as sequenced in a study of cytomegalovirus exposure and HLA in healthy donors. Vbeta (60) and Jbeta (13) primers were used in the PCR. Some clones are missing from TCRdb's copy, which holds only in-frame ones; the method was immunoSEQ multiplex PCR. The table shows around 85,000 clones, with 70% to 75% occurring only once. Source material: PBMCs. The receptors derive from a man in his fifties or sixties in good health and CMV-seronegative.

The chain links TRBV19 to TRBJ2-7; TRBD1 matches 9 bases. J was trimmed by 2 bases and V by 5 bases; bases with no gene match: 7. The CDR3 has 15 residues. CDR1 is LNHDA, CDR2 SQIVND, per germline (reference sequence). The CDR3 region is CASSPATGGPYEQYF. In DNA form, the CDR3 reads TGTGCCAGTAGTCCCGCTACAGGGGGCCCCTACGAGCAGTACTTC.

The chain has TRBV4-1 and TRBJ2-5; TRBD2 agrees at 12 bases. The DNA end is a closer match to TRBJ2-7, so the J assignment may be wrong. This CDR3 region has 16 residues. Per germline, CDR1 MGHRA and CDR2 YSYEKL. The chain's CDR3 is CASSQRLAGEENEQYF. Written as DNA, the CDR3 is TGCGCCAGCAGCCAGAGACTAGCGGGGGAAGAAAACGAGCAGTACTTC.

Concerning this clone: The same CDR3 also results from other DNA sequences found in this sample. The chain joins TRBV7-2 to TRBJ2-7; D possibly corresponds to TRBD1 (5 bases). Per germline, CDR1 SGHTA and CDR2 FQGNSA. V gave up 1 base and J gave up 3 bases, with 7 bases separating them. This CDR3 is built from 13 residues. Here the CDR3 reads CASSLGGGYEQYF. The CDR3 DNA sequence: TGTGCCAGCAGCTTAGGGGGCGGCTACGAGCAGTACTTC.

A note on this clone: A read error may produce the germline difference seen at one junction end. The chain recombines TRBV7-9 with TRBJ2-7, with 7 bases lining up with TRBD2. The CDR3 is 16 residues long. The germline V gene encodes CDR1 SEHNR and CDR2 FQNEAQ (reference sequence). This CDR3 reads CSSSLIREALPYEQYF. The CDR3 coding sequence is TGTTCCAGCAGCCTCATTCGGGAGGCTTTGCCCTACGAGCAGTACTTC. The full variable domain, completed using reference TRBV7-9 and TRBJ2-7, is DTGVSQNPRHKITKRGQNVTFRCDPISEHNRLYWYRQTLGQGPEFLTYFQNEAQLEKSRLLSDRFSAERPKGSFSTLEIQRTEQGDSAMYLCSSSLIREALPYEQYFGPGTRLTVT.

This clone was seen only once. V and J are TRBV10-3 and TRBJ1-4; D remains ambiguous. The CDR3 spans 15 residues. V lost 4 bases and J 4 bases, leaving 13 bases between the germline ends. Germline V gene sequence: CDR1 ENHRY, CDR2 SYGVKD. Here the CDR3 reads CAISVNAGDNEKLFF. As DNA, the CDR3 is TGTGCCATCAGTGTGAACGCCGGGGATAATGAAAAACTGTTTTTT.

The chain's CDR3 is CASRPTGLSTDTQYF. The CDR3 nucleotides read TGTGCCAGCAGACCGACAGGGTTGAGCACAGATACGCAGTATTTT. This chain links TRBV6-1 with TRBJ2-3; 7 nucleotides agree with TRBD1. The length of the CDR3 is 15 residues. Germline V gene data show CDR1 as MNHNS and CDR2 as SASEGT. The trim removed 6 bases at V and 0 bases at J, leaving 6 bases unmatched.

V is TRBV30 and J is TRBJ1-2; 8 bases match TRBD1. The trim removed 4 bases at V and 14 bases at J, leaving 18 bases unmatched. This CDR3 region has 14 residues. CDR1 and CDR2 from the germline V gene are GTSNPN and SVGIG (reference sequence). The CDR3 sequence is CAWKKERTGRYFTF. DNA of the CDR3: TGTGCCTGGAAGAAAGAGAGGACAGGGAGGTATTTTACCTTC.

This clone appeared a single time. DNA for the CDR3: TGTGCCAGCAGCCCAGGGGGCGCGGACACTGAAGCTTTCTTT. Residues: CASSPGGADTEAFF. V is TRBV7-6 and J is TRBJ1-1, with TRBD1 identical over 8 bases. The CDR3 contains 14 residues. V shed 5 bases and J 3 bases; nucleotides not matched to a gene: 5. Germline V gene lookup returns CDR1 SGHVS and CDR2 FNYEAQ.

This clone turned up a few times. This rearrangement joins TRBV5-5 to TRBJ1-2; D remains unclear. CDR3 length equals 14 residues. V was trimmed by 0 bases and J by 8 bases, leaving 14 bases between them. Looked up from germline, CDR1 is SGHKS and CDR2 is YYEKEE (reference sequence). The CDR3 is CASSLDGLQGGYTF. The CDR3 region has the DNA TGTGCCAGCAGCTTGGATGGGCTGCAAGGAGGCTACACCTTC.

This clone was counted once. This sequence joins TRBV2 and TRBJ1-2; D is uncertain. Germline-derived CDR1 and CDR2 are SNHLY and FYNNEI. Trimming took off 7 bases at V and 5 bases at J, with 11 bases between the two ends. The CDR3 contains 12 residues. CDR3 residues: CASTLREYGYTF. As DNA, the CDR3 is TGTGCCAGCACCCTGAGGGAATATGGCTACACCTTC.

V is TRBV4-1 and J is TRBJ1-2, with D possibly TRBD1 on 6 matching bases. Per the germline V gene, CDR1 is MGHRA and CDR2 is YSYEKL. V was trimmed by 0 bases and J by 4 bases, leaving 18 bases between them. The CDR3 length is 17 residues. The CDR3: CASSQDYFTGTPYGYTF. CDR3 coding DNA: TGCGCCAGCAGCCAAGATTATTTTACCGGGACACCCTATGGCTACACCTTC.

As regards this clone: One end of the junction varies from germline; a read error may be responsible. J is TRBJ2-5 and V is TRBV10-3, with TRBD2 matching 10 bases. CDR3 length equals 14 residues. Germline V gene sequence: CDR1 ENHRY, CDR2 SYGVKD. The chain's CDR3 is CASSGISGRETQYF. In DNA form, the CDR3 reads TGTGCCAGCAGTGGTATTAGCGGGAGGGAGACCCAGTACTTC.

This clone was found a few times. The chain combines TRBV7-9 with TRBJ1-1; TRBD1 matches at 10 bases. The ends lost 5 bases at V and 3 bases at J; junction bases unmatched: 6. CDR3 size: 15 residues. Germline V gene lookup returns CDR1 SEHNR and CDR2 FQNEAQ (reference sequence). The CDR3: CASSAPTGGHTEAFF. CDR3 DNA sequence: TGTGCCAGCAGCGCCCCGACAGGGGGCCACACTGAAGCTTTCTTT.

V and J are TRBV9 and TRBJ1-2; 8 bases map to TRBD1. This CDR3 contains 14 residues. Germline V gene sequence: CDR1 SGDLS, CDR2 YYNGEE. Trimming cost V 0 bases and J 4 bases; bases outside gene matches: 2. The CDR3, as DNA: TGTGCCAGCAGCGTAGAAGGGACAGGCTATGGCTACACCTTC. Residues: CASSVEGTGYGYTF.

The chain carries TRBV19 and TRBJ1-1, with D possibly being TRBD1 (5 bases). The CDR3 runs 14 residues. The ends were cut back, 3 bases at V and 4 bases at J, with 12 bases in the middle. Germline V CDR1 and CDR2: LNHDA, SQIVND (reference sequence). The CDR3 DNA is TGTGCCAGTAGTATTCCAGGGAGGGGCACTGAAGCTTTCTTT. Translation gives CASSIPGRGTEAFF.

This chain connects TRBV9 to TRBJ1-2; D remains ambiguous. Germline loops: CDR1 SGDLS, CDR2 YYNGEE. The CDR3 runs 10 residues. V was pared by 5 bases and J by 8 bases, with 7 bases between. CDR3: CASSGPGYTF. The DNA for the CDR3 is TGTGCCAGCAGTGGGCCCGGCTACACCTTC.

This chain joins TRBV4-2 and TRBJ1-5; the match to TRBD1 covers 8 bases. The CDR3 length is 18 residues. The J segment lost 6 bases and the V segment lost 0 bases, leaving 13 bases of the junction unmatched. Germline-derived CDR1 and CDR2 are LGHNA and YNFKEQ. The CDR3 sequence is CASSQDEGGRGQGQPQHF. The CDR3 DNA follows: TGTGCCAGCAGCCAAGATGAGGGGGGCAGGGGGCAGGGTCAGCCCCAGCATTTT.

This chain uses TRBV19 with TRBJ1-1; D remains unclear. Trimming cost V 1 base and J 1 base, with 7 bases left between them. The CDR3 runs 14 residues. Germline values: CDR1 LNHDA, CDR2 SQIVND (reference sequence). CDR3 sequence: CASSIVVGNTEAFF. The CDR3 nucleotides are TGTGCCAGTAGTATAGTGGTCGGGAACACTGAAGCTTTCTTT.

The chain has TRBV15 and TRBJ1-2, with 10 bases aligning to TRBD1. The V gene's germline CDR1 is LNHNV and CDR2 YYDKDF (reference sequence). V gave up 3 bases and J gave up 4 bases; unmatched junction bases: 5. This CDR3 spans 15 amino acids. The CDR3 sequence is CATSRDRGGPYGYTF. The CDR3, as DNA: TGTGCCACCAGCAGGGACAGGGGGGGCCCCTATGGCTACACCTTC.

V is TRBV9 and J is TRBJ2-2; a possible D gene is TRBD2 (5 bases). The germline V gene has CDR1 SGDLS and CDR2 YYNGEE. With 6 bases removed from V and 6 bases from J, the gap between germline ends came to 6 bases. The CDR3 covers 11 residues. The CDR3 DNA reads TGTGCCAGCACTAGCCCCGGGGAGCTGTTTTTT. It codes for CASTSPGELFF.

J is TRBJ2-1 and V is TRBV13; maybe TRBD1 (5 bases). V lost 0 bases, J lost 4 bases, and 19 bases lay in between. Germline V gene lookup returns CDR1 PRHDT and CDR2 FYEKMQ (reference sequence). The CDR3 spans 18 residues. DNA of the CDR3: TGTGCCAGCAGCTTAGGGGCCCGGAAAGGACACCATTACAATGAGCAGTTCTTC. It encodes CASSLGARKGHHYNEQFF. Together with reference TRBV13 and TRBJ2-1, the CDR3 gives the full variable domain: AAGVIQSPRHLIKEKRETATLKCYPIPRHDTVYWYQQGPGQDPQFLISFYEKMQSDKGSIPDRFSAQQFSDYHSELNMSSLELGDSALYFCASSLGARKGHHYNEQFFGPGTRLTVL.

This chain links TRBV14 with TRBJ2-7; D may be TRBD2 (5 bases). V lost 1 base, J lost 2 bases, and 9 bases lay in between. This CDR3 has 14 amino acids. The germline gives CDR1 SGHDN, CDR2 FVKESK. The CDR3 loop is CASSQARGTYEQYF. CDR3 DNA: TGTGCCAGCAGCCAAGCACGGGGAACCTACGAGCAGTACTTC.

This rearrangement joins TRBV19 to TRBJ2-1, with 9 positions matching TRBD2. Germline-derived CDR1 and CDR2 are LNHDA and SQIVND (reference sequence). The V segment lost 2 bases and the J segment 5 bases; nucleotides outside the gene matches: 7. This CDR3 has 16 residues. CDR3 in amino acids: CASSIWASGVNNEQFF. DNA of the CDR3: TGTGCCAGTAGTATATGGGCTAGCGGGGTAAACAATGAGCAGTTCTTC.